Shown below are 24 T cell receptor beta chains from a single sample sequenced in a study of shared clonotypes between healthy human individuals. Clones were read by immunoSEQ multiplex PCR, and TCRdb kept only the in-frame ones, dropping some. This sample has about 2.1 million clones, with 85% to 95% found just once. Naive CD8 cells comprised CD45RO-negative, CCR7-positively selected cells, excluding terminally differentiated effector memory CD45RA+ cells. The sample was naive CD8+ T cells from PBMCs. The source is a man between 18 and 29 years old in good health. Some clones in this sample may be carry-over from other donors' samples.

The V and J genes are TRBV9 and TRBJ1-5; D unclear. The CDR3 is 15 residues long. V gave up 0 bases and J gave up 1 base, with 8 bases separating them. In germline, CDR1 is SGDLS, CDR2 YYNGEE. CDR3 loop: CASSVAGRSNQPQHF. CDR3 DNA: TGTGCCAGCAGCGTAGCCGGTCGGAGCAATCAGCCCCAGCATTTT.

J is TRBJ2-7 and V is TRBV28; 9 positions agree with TRBD1. This CDR3 region has 17 residues. Germline CDR1 MDHEN, CDR2 SYDVKM. After removal of 6 bases from V and 5 bases from J, the junction contained 17 bases not matched to a gene. This CDR3 reads CASSSFGNGTGHHEQYF. CDR3 in DNA: TGTGCCAGCAGCAGTTTTGGTAACGGGACAGGGCACCACGAGCAGTACTTC. Full variable domain (missing parts from reference TRBV28 and TRBJ2-7): DVKVTQSSRYLVKRTGEKVFLECVQDMDHENMFWYRQDPGLGLRLIYFSYDVKMKEKGDIPEGYSVSREKKERFSLILESASTNQTSMYLCASSSFGNGTGHHEQYFGPGTRLTVT.

The chain combines TRBV28 with TRBJ1-1; D not certain. The CDR3 extends over 13 amino acids. The germline V gene encodes CDR1 MDHEN and CDR2 SYDVKM. Trimming shortened V by 8 bases and J by 0 bases, and 10 bases separated the two germline ends. The CDR3 spells CASASGLNTEAFF. CDR3 sequence (DNA): TGTGCCAGCGCTAGCGGACTGAACACTGAAGCTTTCTTT.

The chain employs TRBV27 and TRBJ2-7; D is tentatively TRBD1 or TRBD2 (5 bases each). V lost 5 bases and J 1 base, leaving 18 bases between the germline ends. Germline CDR1 and CDR2: MNHEY and SMNVEV (reference sequence). The CDR3 covers 16 residues. CDR3 coding DNA: TGTGCCAGCAGTCTAAGATCCGGGACGGCATCCTACGAGCAGTACTTC. Protein: CASSLRSGTASYEQYF.

This chain joins TRBV4-3 and TRBJ2-7; tentatively, D is TRBD1 (5 bases). The CDR3 length is 14 residues. Per the germline V gene, CDR1 is LGHNA and CDR2 is YSLEER. Deletions cut 2 bases from V and 2 bases from J, with 10 bases between. As DNA, the CDR3 is TGCGCCAGCAGCCAATCCCAGGGTACCTACGAGCAGTACTTC. It translates to CASSQSQGTYEQYF.

This clone was detected once. This chain uses TRBV6-5 with TRBJ2-7; D gene unclear. The CDR3 runs 15 residues. CDR1 is MNHEY, CDR2 SVGAGI, per germline. V lost 0 bases and J 3 bases, leaving 12 bases between the germline ends. The CDR3 DNA follows: TGTGCCAGCAGTTACTCGGTGGCGGATCTCTACGAGCAGTACTTC. This sequence encodes CASSYSVADLYEQYF.

V usage is TRBV21-1 and J usage is TRBJ2-5; the table's D call of TRBD1 was not tested on the DNA. TRBV21-1 is a known pseudogene. CDR3 length: 13 amino acids. DNA for the CDR3: TGTGCCAGCAGCAAAGGTGGACACCCAATGCAGTACTTC. Translated, it gives CASSKGGHPMQYF.

The rearrangement links TRBV9 to TRBJ1-4, with D hard to call. V gave up 0 bases and J gave up 2 bases, with 8 bases separating them. This CDR3 is built from 15 residues. Per germline, CDR1 SGDLS and CDR2 YYNGEE. CDR3: CASSVEARTNEKLFF. The CDR3 nucleotides are TGTGCCAGCAGCGTAGAGGCAAGGACTAATGAAAAACTGTTTTTT.

A note on this clone: Other DNA sequences in this sample translate to the same CDR3. The gene calls are TRBV27 and TRBJ1-5; D is possibly TRBD1 (6 bases). Between the trimmed V and J ends, which lost 3 bases and 7 bases, there was a span of 13 bases. Germline V gene lookup returns CDR1 MNHEY and CDR2 SMNVEV (reference sequence). The CDR3 loop spans 14 amino acids. The CDR3 sequence: CASSFQGSEQPQHF. As DNA, the CDR3 is TGTGCCAGCAGTTTCCAGGGGAGCGAGCAGCCCCAGCATTTT.

The rearrangement links TRBV4-2 to TRBJ1-2, with TRBD1 identical over 9 bases. This CDR3 is built from 15 residues. V trimming: 0 bases; J trimming: 6 bases; junction bases outside the gene matches: 5. CDR1 and CDR2 from the germline V gene are LGHNA and YNFKEQ. CDR3 DNA sequence: TGTGCCAGCAGCCAAGATTTGGGGACAGGGAATGGCTACACCTTC. Protein: CASSQDLGTGNGYTF.

The J gene is TRBJ2-7, the V gene TRBV7-2; TRBD1 aligns across 9 bases. The CDR3 covers 14 residues. Losses at the gene ends were 1 base for V and 6 bases for J; bases not matched to a gene: 4. Germline values: CDR1 SGHTA, CDR2 FQGNSA. In DNA, the CDR3 is TGTGCCAGCAGCTTAGGGACAGGGGTCGTCGAGCAGTACTTC. Encoded protein: CASSLGTGVVEQYF.

The rearrangement uses TRBV29-1 and TRBJ1-2; no definite D call. Between the trimmed V and J ends, which lost 3 bases and 8 bases, there was a span of 16 bases. This CDR3 contains 13 residues. The germline V gene encodes CDR1 SQVTM and CDR2 ANQGSEA. CDR3 in DNA: TGCAGCGTTGAGAGTAATCGGGGAGAAGGCTACACCTTC. The encoded protein is CSVESNRGEGYTF.

This chain joins TRBV19 and TRBJ1-2; TRBD1 agrees at 7 bases. This CDR3 spans 11 amino acids. Losses at the gene ends were 10 bases for V and 4 bases for J; bases not matched to a gene: 3. CDR1 is LNHDA, CDR2 SQIVND, per germline (reference sequence). The CDR3 loop is CATGTAYGYTF. The CDR3 bases are TGTGCCACCGGGACAGCCTATGGCTACACCTTC.

This clone was counted a few times. V and J are TRBV7-8 and TRBJ1-1; no clear D. This CDR3 has 14 amino acids. Trimming took off 6 bases at V and 10 bases at J, with 21 bases between the two ends. The germline V gene encodes CDR1 SGHVS and CDR2 FQNEAQ. The CDR3 sequence is CASRLRGPQEGAFF. Here the CDR3 DNA reads TGTGCCAGCAGACTGCGGGGTCCCCAAGAAGGAGCTTTCTTT. Full variable domain (remainder filled in from reference TRBV7-8 and TRBJ1-1): GAGVSQSPRYKVAKRGQDVALRCDPISGHVSLFWYQQALGQGPEFLTYFQNEAQLDKSGLPSDRFFAERPEGSVSTLKIQRTQQEDSAVYLCASRLRGPQEGAFFGQGTRLTVV.

This chain uses TRBV5-1 with TRBJ1-1; D is unresolved. The CDR3 has 12 residues. The germline CDR1 and CDR2 sequences are SGHRS and YFSETQ. Trimming shortened V by 7 bases and J by 7 bases, and 14 bases separated the two germline ends. The CDR3 spells CASAGRLGEAFF. CDR3 nucleotides: TGCGCCAGCGCGGGTCGCCTTGGTGAAGCTTTCTTT.

V usage is TRBV9 and J usage is TRBJ1-4, with unresolved D. Trimming shortened V by 0 bases and J by 8 bases, and 14 bases separated the two germline ends. Germline V lookup: CDR1 SGDLS, CDR2 YYNGEE. The CDR3 has 15 residues. CDR3 sequence (DNA): TGTGCCAGCAGCGTAGAAGGTGGCCACACGGAAAAACTGTTTTTT. Encoded protein: CASSVEGGHTEKLFF.

V is TRBV10-3 and J is TRBJ2-3, with TRBD1 matching 12 bases. The V and J ends lost 4 bases and 5 bases, in that order; junction bases with no gene match: 10. Looked up from germline, CDR1 is ENHRY and CDR2 is SYGVKD. CDR3 length: 17 amino acids. The CDR3 nucleotides read TGTGCCATCAGTGTATTCAAGGGACAGGGGGCAGGAGATACGCAGTATTTT. Translating gives CAISVFKGQGAGDTQYF.

A remark on this clone: Other nucleotide sequences from this sample produce the same CDR3. V usage is TRBV9 and J usage is TRBJ2-1; D uncertain. Germline CDR1 is SGDLS and CDR2 is YYNGEE. This CDR3 has 12 amino acids. V was trimmed by 2 bases and J by 5 bases, leaving 5 bases between them. The CDR3 DNA reads TGTGCCAGCAGCGTGGTGAACAATGAGCAGTTCTTC. Amino acid sequence: CASSVVNNEQFF.

This chain connects TRBV7-8 to TRBJ1-3, with 7 nucleotides matching TRBD1. With V trimmed by 6 bases and J by 0 bases, 5 bases remained unmatched. The CDR3 runs 15 residues. Germline V gene sequence: CDR1 SGHVS, CDR2 FQNEAQ. In nucleotides, the CDR3 is TGTGCCAGCAGTTTGAACAGGGGCTCTGGAAACACCATATATTTT. Its protein product is CASSLNRGSGNTIYF.

This clone occurred once. The chain uses TRBV30 and TRBJ2-6; D is unresolved. Trimming pared 3 bases from V and 2 bases from J, leaving 5 bases between. The CDR3 length is 13 residues. Germline V gene sequence: CDR1 GTSNPN, CDR2 SVGIG (reference sequence). The DNA for the CDR3 is TGTGCCTGGAGCCACACTGGGGCCAACGTCCTGACTTTC. This encodes CAWSHTGANVLTF.

This clone was recorded a few times. Other nucleotide sequences in the sample specify the same CDR3. V gene TRBV9 combines with J gene TRBJ1-5, with D perhaps matching TRBD1 (5 bases). Trimming cost V 5 bases and J 1 base, with 10 bases left between them. Germline CDR1 and CDR2: SGDLS and YYNGEE. The length of the CDR3 is 14 residues. CDR3 DNA sequence: TGTGCCAGCAGTGACGGGGGAAGCAATCAGCCCCAGCATTTT. It encodes CASSDGGSNQPQHF.

The table lists this clone with a few counts. The chain couples TRBV25-1 to TRBJ1-5; 8 bases agree with TRBD1. The CDR3 loop spans 14 amino acids. V was pared by 8 bases and J by 3 bases, with 6 bases of the junction left unmatched. Looked up from germline, CDR1 is MGHDK and CDR2 is SYGVNS. DNA of the CDR3: TGTGCCAGCGGGGGGACAGGCCACAATCAGCCCCAGCATTTT. Encoded protein: CASGGTGHNQPQHF.

The chain has TRBV28 and TRBJ1-5, with TRBD1 as a possible D gene (6 bases). CDR3 size: 15 residues. The V gene's germline CDR1 is MDHEN and CDR2 SYDVKM. V lost 4 bases to trimming and J lost 3 bases, with 13 bases between them. The CDR3 DNA is TGTGCCAGCAGTTACGACAGGTCCGACAATCAGCCCCAGCATTTT. Encoded protein: CASSYDRSDNQPQHF.

The chain recombines TRBV27 with TRBJ1-2; D might be TRBD1 (5 bases). V gave up 6 bases and J gave up 2 bases, with 13 bases separating them. The CDR3 is made up of 14 amino acids. Germline V gene sequence: CDR1 MNHEY, CDR2 SMNVEV (reference sequence). The CDR3 sequence is CASSPRGENYGYTF. CDR3 nucleotide sequence: TGTGCCAGCAGCCCCCGGGGGGAGAACTATGGCTACACCTTC.